These 17 T cell receptor beta chains were all obtained from the same sample, sequenced in a study of T cell responses to AZD1222 COVID-19 vaccine. Produced via immunoSEQ multiplex PCR; TCRdb's table is partial and in-frame only. In the table there are some 180,000 clones, 70% to 90% of which are singletons. Sequenced here: peripheral blood, sampled on day 0 of AZD1222 vaccination. The receptor source for this set is an adult in good health.

This clone was found a few times. V gene TRBV28 combines with J gene TRBJ1-2; 8 nucleotides align to TRBD1. CDR3 length equals 14 residues. Germline CDR1 is MDHEN and CDR2 is SYDVKM. V was clipped by 5 bases and J by 4 bases; unmatched bases: 6. The CDR3 sequence: CASSPQGAVYGYTF. The CDR3 DNA reads TGTGCCAGCAGTCCCCAGGGGGCCGTCTATGGCTACACCTTC.

This sequence joins TRBV5-1 and TRBJ2-7; 7 nucleotides align to TRBD1. Germline V gene sequence: CDR1 SGHRS, CDR2 YFSETQ. The CDR3 contains 14 residues. V shed 1 base and J 4 bases; nucleotides not matched to a gene: 5. The DNA of the CDR3 is TGCGCCAGCAGCTTGTCCGGGACAGCTTACGAGCAGTACTTC. This codes for CASSLSGTAYEQYF. Complete variable domain (other parts from reference TRBV5-1 and TRBJ2-7): KAGVTQTPRYLIKTRGQQVTLSCSPISGHRSVSWYQQTPGQGLQFLFEYFSETQRNKGNFPGRFSGRQFSNSRSEMNVSTLELGDSALYLCASSLSGTAYEQYFGPGTRLTVT.

The chain combines TRBV18 with TRBJ2-5, with D possibly called TRBD1 or TRBD2 (5 bases each). In germline, CDR1 is KGHSH, CDR2 LQKENI. The CDR3 runs to 13 residues. V shed 5 bases and J shed 0 bases, with 7 bases lying between them. CDR3 DNA: TGTGCCAGCTCAGAGGGACACCAAGAGACCCAGTACTTC. The encoded protein is CASSEGHQETQYF.

CDR3 DNA sequence: TGCGCCAGCAGCTTGATAAGCGGGAGCTCCTACGAGCAGTACTTC. Translation: CASSLISGSSYEQYF. The genes are TRBV5-1 and TRBJ2-7; 8 bases align to TRBD2. The CDR3 is 15 residues long. V was clipped by 1 base and J by 0 bases; unmatched bases: 3. The germline V gene has CDR1 SGHRS and CDR2 YFSETQ.

V is TRBV28 and J is TRBJ1-5, with D possibly matching TRBD1 (6 bases). CDR3 length equals 15 residues. Trimming took 1 base from V and 5 from J, leaving 12 bases between them. From germline, CDR1 is MDHEN and CDR2 SYDVKM. In nucleotides, the CDR3 is TGTGCCAGCAGTTTATCCCAACAGGGCTATCAGCCCCAGCATTTT. As protein: CASSLSQQGYQPQHF.

The rearrangement joins TRBV30 to TRBJ1-2, with D perhaps TRBD1 (6 bases). V lost 2 bases, J lost 8 bases, and 15 bases lay in between. The germline gives CDR1 GTSNPN, CDR2 SVGIG (reference sequence). The length of the CDR3 is 13 residues. The CDR3 DNA is TGTGCCTGGAGTTTATCTTCCGGGACAGGCTACACCTTC. Translation gives CAWSLSSGTGYTF.

The chain joins TRBV27 to TRBJ2-7; D is unclear. Germline V CDR1 and CDR2: MNHEY, SMNVEV (reference sequence). V was trimmed by 2 bases and J by 1 base, leaving 15 bases between them. This CDR3 comprises 16 residues. The CDR3 here is CASSLSSRMLSYEQYF. The CDR3 DNA sequence: TGTGCCAGCAGTTTAAGCTCGCGAATGCTGTCCTACGAGCAGTACTTC.

The gene calls are TRBV27 and TRBJ2-7; 8 positions agree with TRBD2. In germline, CDR1 is MNHEY, CDR2 SMNVEV (reference sequence). V dropped 2 bases and J dropped 2; count of bases not matched to a gene: 5. This CDR3 has 15 amino acids. The chain's CDR3 is CASSLGAGAPYEQYF. The CDR3 DNA reads as TGTGCCAGCAGTTTAGGAGCGGGGGCCCCCTACGAGCAGTACTTC.

The chain uses TRBV6-6 and TRBJ1-3, with D perhaps TRBD1 (5 bases). V lost 0 bases, J lost 1 base, and 7 bases lay in between. CDR1 MNHNY and CDR2 SVGAGI come from the germline V gene (reference sequence). This CDR3 is built from 15 residues. As DNA, the CDR3 is TGTGCCAGCAGTTACTCACACAGGTCTGGAAACACCATATATTTT. Translating it yields CASSYSHRSGNTIYF.

This clone was seen once. This chain uses TRBV7-2 with TRBJ2-5; TRBD2 matches 9 bases. The germline gives CDR1 SGHTA, CDR2 FQGNSA. CDR3 length: 15 amino acids. V shed 5 bases and J 5 bases; nucleotides not matched to a gene: 9. Here the CDR3 reads CASSPRGGGSETQYF. CDR3 coding DNA: TGTGCCAGCAGCCCCCGCGGGGGGGGGTCGGAGACCCAGTACTTC.

This CDR3 reads CASSHTYEQYF. DNA for the CDR3: TGTGCCAGCAGCCACACCTACGAGCAGTACTTC. V usage is TRBV28 and J usage is TRBJ2-7, with D hard to call. The CDR3 sequence is 11 residues long. V lost 6 bases, J lost 2 bases, and 5 bases lay in between. Germline-derived CDR1 and CDR2 are MDHEN and SYDVKM.

The chain employs TRBV28 and TRBJ2-7; TRBD2 is a possible D gene (5 bases). Germline lookup yields CDR1 MDHEN and CDR2 SYDVKM. Trimming pared 2 bases from V and 4 bases from J, leaving 9 bases between. CDR3 length equals 13 residues. CDR3 in amino acids: CASSLASRYEQYF. CDR3 DNA sequence: TGTGCCAGCAGTTTAGCTAGCAGGTACGAGCAGTACTTC.

The V gene is TRBV6-5, the J gene TRBJ2-7; D ambiguous. The CDR3 is 14 amino acids. CDR1 is MNHEY and CDR2 is SVGAGI in the germline V gene. Trimming removed 2 bases at V and 0 bases at J, with 8 bases between. The CDR3 loop reads CASSYMVNSYEQYF. The CDR3 DNA follows: TGTGCCAGCAGTTACATGGTAAACTCCTACGAGCAGTACTTC.

This chain connects TRBV6-2 or TRBV6-3 to TRBJ1-1; 7 bases are shared with TRBD1. Germline trimming cut 4 bases from V and 2 bases from J; bases unmatched to any gene: 10. Germline CDR1 is MNHEY and CDR2 is SVGEGT. This CDR3 comprises 16 residues. The chain's CDR3 is CASSFRQGTINTEAFF. The CDR3 region has the DNA TGTGCCAGCAGTTTCCGACAGGGAACCATAAACACTGAAGCTTTCTTT.

The table lists this clone with a count of one. This chain joins TRBV7-2 and TRBJ2-7; D is undetermined. CDR1 and CDR2 (germline): SGHTA, FQGNSA. V dropped 11 bases and J dropped 1 base, with 18 bases sitting between them. CDR3 length: 14 residues. In DNA form, the CDR3 reads TGTGCCGGCACCAACAGAGTGGGGTCCTACGAGCAGTACTTC. Translation gives CAGTNRVGSYEQYF.

The chain links TRBV9 to TRBJ2-7; 12 positions agree with TRBD1. CDR1 is SGDLS, CDR2 YYNGEE, per germline. The CDR3 spans 16 residues. J gave up 2 bases and V 0 bases, and 3 bases lay outside the gene matches. The CDR3 loop reads CASSVAGTGGPYEQYF. The CDR3 DNA reads as TGTGCCAGCAGCGTAGCCGGGACAGGGGGCCCCTACGAGCAGTACTTC.

The genes are TRBV30 and TRBJ1-1; D is unresolved. Germline V gene sequence: CDR1 GTSNPN, CDR2 SVGIG (reference sequence). This CDR3 contains 10 residues. V lost 1 base and J lost 7, with 4 bases in between. The CDR3, as DNA: TGTGCCTGGAGTGGTAATGAAGCTTTCTTT. Its protein product is CAWSGNEAFF.